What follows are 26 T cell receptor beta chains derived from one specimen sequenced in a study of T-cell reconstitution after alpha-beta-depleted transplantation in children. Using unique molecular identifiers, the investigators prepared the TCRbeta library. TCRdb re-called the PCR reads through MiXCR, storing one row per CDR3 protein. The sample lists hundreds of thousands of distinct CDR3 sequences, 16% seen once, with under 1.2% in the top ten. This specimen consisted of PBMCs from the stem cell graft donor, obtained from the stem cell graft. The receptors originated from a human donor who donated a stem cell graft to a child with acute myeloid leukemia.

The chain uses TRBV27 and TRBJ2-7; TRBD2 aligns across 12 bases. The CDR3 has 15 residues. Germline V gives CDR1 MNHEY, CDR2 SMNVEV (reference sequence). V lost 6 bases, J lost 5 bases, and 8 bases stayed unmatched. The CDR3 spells CASSRTSGAPHEQYF. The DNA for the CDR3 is TGTGCCAGCAGCAGGACTAGCGGGGCCCCCCACGAGCAGTACTTC.

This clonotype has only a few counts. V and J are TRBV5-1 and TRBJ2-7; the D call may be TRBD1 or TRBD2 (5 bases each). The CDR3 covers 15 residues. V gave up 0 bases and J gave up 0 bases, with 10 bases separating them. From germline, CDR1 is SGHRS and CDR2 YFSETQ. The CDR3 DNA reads TGCGCCAGCAGCTTGGATCCGGGGACCTCCTACGAGCAGTACTTC. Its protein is CASSLDPGTSYEQYF.

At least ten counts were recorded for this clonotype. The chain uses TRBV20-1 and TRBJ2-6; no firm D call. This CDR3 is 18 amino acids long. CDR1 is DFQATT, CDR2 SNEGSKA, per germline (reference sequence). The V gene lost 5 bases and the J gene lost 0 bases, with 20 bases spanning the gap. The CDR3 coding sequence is TGCAGTGCTTCCGGATCCCTAGGGCGGACCTCTGGGGCCAACGTCCTGACTTTC. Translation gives CSASGSLGRTSGANVLTF.

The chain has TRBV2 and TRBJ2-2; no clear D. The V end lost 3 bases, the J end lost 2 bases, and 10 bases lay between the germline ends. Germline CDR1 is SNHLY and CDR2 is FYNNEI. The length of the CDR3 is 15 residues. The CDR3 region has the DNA TGTGCCAGCAGTGACCGGGCAGTCAACACCGGGGAGCTGTTTTTT. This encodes CASSDRAVNTGELFF.

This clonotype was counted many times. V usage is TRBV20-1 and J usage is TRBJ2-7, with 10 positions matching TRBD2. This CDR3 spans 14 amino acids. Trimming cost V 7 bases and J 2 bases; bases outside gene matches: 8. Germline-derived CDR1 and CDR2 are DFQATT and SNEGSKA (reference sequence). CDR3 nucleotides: TGCAGTGTTAATAGCGGGGGGATAACCTACGAGCAGTACTTC. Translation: CSVNSGGITYEQYF.

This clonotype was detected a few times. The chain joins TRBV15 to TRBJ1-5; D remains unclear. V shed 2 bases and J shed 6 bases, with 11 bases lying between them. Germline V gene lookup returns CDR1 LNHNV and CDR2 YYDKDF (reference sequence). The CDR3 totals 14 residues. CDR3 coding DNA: TGTGCCACCAGCAGAATTAGGGATTCTCAGCCCCAGCATTTT. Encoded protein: CATSRIRDSQPQHF.

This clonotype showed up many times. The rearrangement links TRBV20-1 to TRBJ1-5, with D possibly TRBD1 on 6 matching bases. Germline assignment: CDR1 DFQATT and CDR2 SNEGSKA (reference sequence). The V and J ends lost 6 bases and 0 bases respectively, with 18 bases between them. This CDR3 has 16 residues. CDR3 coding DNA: TGCAGTGCCGCTCGAGACCAGGGGTATAGCAATCAGCCCCAGCATTTT. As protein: CSAARDQGYSNQPQHF.

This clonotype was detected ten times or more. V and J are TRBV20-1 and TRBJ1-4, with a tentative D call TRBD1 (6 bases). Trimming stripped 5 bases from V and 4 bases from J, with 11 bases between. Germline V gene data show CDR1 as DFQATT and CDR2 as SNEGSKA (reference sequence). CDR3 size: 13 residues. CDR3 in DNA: TGCAGTGCTGCAGGACAGCTTAATGAAAAACTGTTTTTT. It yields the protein CSAAGQLNEKLFF.

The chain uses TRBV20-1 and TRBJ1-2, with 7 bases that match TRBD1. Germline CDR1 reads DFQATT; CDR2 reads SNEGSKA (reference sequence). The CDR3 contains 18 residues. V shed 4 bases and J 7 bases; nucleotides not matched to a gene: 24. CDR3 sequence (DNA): TGCAGTGCTAAGGATCCGAGCCTACAGGGGCGCCAAGGAAGTGGCTACACCTTC. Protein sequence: CSAKDPSLQGRQGSGYTF.

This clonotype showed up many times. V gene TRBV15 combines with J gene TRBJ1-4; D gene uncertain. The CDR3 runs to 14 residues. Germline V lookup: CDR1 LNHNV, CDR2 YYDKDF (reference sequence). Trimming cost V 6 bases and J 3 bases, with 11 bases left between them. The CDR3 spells CATSAFKANEKLFF. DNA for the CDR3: TGTGCCACCAGTGCCTTCAAGGCTAATGAAAAACTGTTTTTT.

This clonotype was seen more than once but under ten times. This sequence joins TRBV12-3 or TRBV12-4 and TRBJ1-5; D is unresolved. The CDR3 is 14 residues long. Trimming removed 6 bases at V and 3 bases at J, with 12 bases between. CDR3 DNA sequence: TGTGCCAGCAGAATCGGGAGGGACAATCAGCCCCAGCATTTT. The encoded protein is CASRIGRDNQPQHF.

Written as DNA, the CDR3 is TGTGCCAGCAGCTTAGTAGTCGGAGATACAGATACGCAGTATTTT. Translated, it gives CASSLVVGDTDTQYF. The chain carries TRBV7-8 and TRBJ2-3; D gene unclear. Germline CDR1 and CDR2: SGHVS and FQNEAQ. CDR3 size: 15 residues. The germline V and J ends were trimmed by 1 base and 3 bases, with 11 bases remaining between them.

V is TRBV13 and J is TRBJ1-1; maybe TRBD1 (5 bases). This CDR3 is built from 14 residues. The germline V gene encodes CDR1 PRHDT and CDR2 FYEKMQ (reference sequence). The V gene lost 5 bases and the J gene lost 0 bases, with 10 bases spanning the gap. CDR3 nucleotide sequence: TGTGCCAGCAGCCGGCAGACAGTGAACACTGAAGCTTTCTTT. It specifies CASSRQTVNTEAFF.

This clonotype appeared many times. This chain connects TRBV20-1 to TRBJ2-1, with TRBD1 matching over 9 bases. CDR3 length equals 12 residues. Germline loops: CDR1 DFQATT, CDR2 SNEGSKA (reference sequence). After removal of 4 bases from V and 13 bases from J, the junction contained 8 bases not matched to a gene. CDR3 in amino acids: CSATPDRGGQFF. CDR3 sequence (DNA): TGCAGTGCTACCCCGGACAGGGGCGGTCAGTTCTTC.

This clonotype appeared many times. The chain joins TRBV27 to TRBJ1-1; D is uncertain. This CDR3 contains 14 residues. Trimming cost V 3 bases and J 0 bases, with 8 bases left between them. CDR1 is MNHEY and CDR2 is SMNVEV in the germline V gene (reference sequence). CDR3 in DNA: TGTGCCAGCAGTTTGGTGGGCTTGAACACTGAAGCTTTCTTT. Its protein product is CASSLVGLNTEAFF.

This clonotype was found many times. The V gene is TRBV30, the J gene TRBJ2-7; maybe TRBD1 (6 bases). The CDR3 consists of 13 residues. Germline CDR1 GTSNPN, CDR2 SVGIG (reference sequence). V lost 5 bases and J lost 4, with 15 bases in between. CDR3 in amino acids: CAWQKTQGYEQYF. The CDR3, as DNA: TGTGCCTGGCAAAAGACCCAGGGGTACGAGCAGTACTTC.

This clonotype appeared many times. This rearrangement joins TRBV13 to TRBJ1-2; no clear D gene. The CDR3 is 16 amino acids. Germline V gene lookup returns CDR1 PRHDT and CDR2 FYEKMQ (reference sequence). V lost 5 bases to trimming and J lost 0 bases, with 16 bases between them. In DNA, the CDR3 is TGTGCCAGCAGCCCAGCCTTAGAGGAACCTAACTATGGCTACACCTTC. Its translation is CASSPALEEPNYGYTF.

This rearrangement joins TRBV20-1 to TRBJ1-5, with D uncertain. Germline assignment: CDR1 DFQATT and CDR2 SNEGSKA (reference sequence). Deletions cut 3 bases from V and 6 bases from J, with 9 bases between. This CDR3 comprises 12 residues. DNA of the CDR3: TGCAGTGCTAGTGACATTGCTCAGCCCCAGCATTTT. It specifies CSASDIAQPQHF.

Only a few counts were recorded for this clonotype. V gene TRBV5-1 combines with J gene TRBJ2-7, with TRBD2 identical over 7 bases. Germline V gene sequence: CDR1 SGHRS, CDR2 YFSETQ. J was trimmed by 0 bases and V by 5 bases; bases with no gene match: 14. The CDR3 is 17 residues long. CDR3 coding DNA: TGCGCCAGCAGTGGACTAGGGTTATACGACAGCTCCTACGAGCAGTACTTC. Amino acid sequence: CASSGLGLYDSSYEQYF. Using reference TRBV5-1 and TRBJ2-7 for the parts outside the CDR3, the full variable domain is KAGVTQTPRYLIKTRGQQVTLSCSPISGHRSVSWYQQTPGQGLQFLFEYFSETQRNKGNFPGRFSGRQFSNSRSEMNVSTLELGDSALYLCASSGLGLYDSSYEQYFGPGTRLTVT.

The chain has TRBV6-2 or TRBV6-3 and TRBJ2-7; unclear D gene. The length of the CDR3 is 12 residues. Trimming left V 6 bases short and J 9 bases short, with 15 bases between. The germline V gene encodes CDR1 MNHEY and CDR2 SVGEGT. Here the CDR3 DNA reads TGTGCCAGCAGCAACGGTGGTAGGGTGCAGTACGTC. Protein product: CASSNGGRVQYV.

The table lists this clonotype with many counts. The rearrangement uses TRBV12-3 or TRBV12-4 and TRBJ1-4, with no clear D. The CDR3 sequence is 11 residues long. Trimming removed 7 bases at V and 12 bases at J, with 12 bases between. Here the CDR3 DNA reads TGTGCCAGCAACCGCTTCGGAGAACTGTTTTTT. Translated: CASNRFGELFF.

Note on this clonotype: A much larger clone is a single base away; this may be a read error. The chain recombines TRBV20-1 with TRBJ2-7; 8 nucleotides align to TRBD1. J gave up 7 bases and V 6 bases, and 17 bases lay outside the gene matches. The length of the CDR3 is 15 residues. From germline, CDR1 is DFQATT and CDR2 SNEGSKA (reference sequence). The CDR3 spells CSARFPGQVIWEQYV. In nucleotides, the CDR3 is TGCAGTGCCCGATTTCCGGGACAGGTGATTTGGGAGCAGTACGTC.

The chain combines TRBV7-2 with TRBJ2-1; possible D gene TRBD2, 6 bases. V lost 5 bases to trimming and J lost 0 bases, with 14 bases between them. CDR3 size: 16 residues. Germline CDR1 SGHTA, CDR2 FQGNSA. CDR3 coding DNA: TGTGCCAGCAGCCAAGGTCGGGGGAGCTCCTACAATGAGCAGTTCTTC. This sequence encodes CASSQGRGSSYNEQFF.

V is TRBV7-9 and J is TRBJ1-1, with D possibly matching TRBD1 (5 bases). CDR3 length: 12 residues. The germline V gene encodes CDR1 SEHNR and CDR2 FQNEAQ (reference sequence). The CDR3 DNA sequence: TGTGCTCTTATGCAGGGGAACACTGAAGCTTTCTTT. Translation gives CALMQGNTEAFF.

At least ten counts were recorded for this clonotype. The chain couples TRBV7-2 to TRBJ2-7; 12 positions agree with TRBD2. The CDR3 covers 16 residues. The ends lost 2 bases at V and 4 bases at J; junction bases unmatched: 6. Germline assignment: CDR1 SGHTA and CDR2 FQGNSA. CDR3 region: CASSLSPSGGAYEQYV. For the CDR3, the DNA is TGTGCCAGCAGCTTATCCCCTAGCGGGGGGGCTTACGAGCAGTACGTC.

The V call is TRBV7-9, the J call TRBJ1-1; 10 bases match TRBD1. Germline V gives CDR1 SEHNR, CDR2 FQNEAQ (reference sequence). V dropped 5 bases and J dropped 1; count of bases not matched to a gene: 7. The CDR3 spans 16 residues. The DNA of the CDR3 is TGTGCCAGCAGCCGCGGGACAGGGGTTGGGAACACTGAAGCTTTCTTT. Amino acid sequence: CASSRGTGVGNTEAFF.